Reported below is one T cell receptor beta chain. The antigen is unknown. TCRdb's table, derived via immunoSEQ multiplex PCR, lists solely in-frame clones and lacks some. The sample carries 300,000 to 400,000 clones, about 90% recorded once. This sample was included in a study of Ad26.COV2.S vaccination and SARS-CoV-2 variants. Broader study findings: Post-vaccination spike-specific CD8+ and CD4+ T cell responses reportedly had substantial breadth. People who got the vaccine or the placebo had similar non-spike TCR breadth. People who got the vaccine had more spike-specific TCR breadth than people who got placebo.

V lost 6 bases, J lost 8 bases, and 13 bases lay in between. Germline CDR1 DFQATT, CDR2 SNEGSKA (reference sequence). The CDR3 consists of 11 residues. The chain links TRBV20-1 to TRBJ1-2; unclear D gene. The TCR was taken from a human donor who had recovered from COVID-19. The material was peripheral blood, obtained after recovery from COVID-19. Here the CDR3 DNA reads TGCAGTGCGCGATATACGGGAGGCTACACCTTC. Translated: CSARYTGGYTF.